A single sample is the source of the 5 T cell receptor beta chains below, sequenced in a study of CD8 T cells in ankylosing spondylitis. Notes on the study in general: Characteristic of ankylosing spondylitis blood, it appeared, was a TCR beta motif comprising about eight highly homologous variants.

These receptors' targets are unknown. In TCRdb, the 5' RACE reads were re-called with MiXCR into one record per CDR3 protein. Of about 420,000 distinct CDR3 sequences in the sample, 20% to 25% were seen once. The sequencing sample was made of blood, either unsorted or a sorted T cell fraction (not recorded which). The receptors here all came from a male donor with ankylosing spondylitis.

The chain couples TRBV5-1 to TRBJ2-2, with D unclear. Germline V gives CDR1 SGHRS, CDR2 YFSETQ. Trimming took off 0 bases at V and 1 base at J, with 4 bases between the two ends. This CDR3 spans 14 amino acids. The CDR3 here is CASSLDWNTGELFF. CDR3 nucleotides: TGCGCCAGCAGCTTGGACTGGAACACCGGGGAGCTGTTTTTT.

V and J are TRBV4-1 and TRBJ2-1; 8 nucleotides agree with TRBD2. Germline CDR1 reads MGHRA; CDR2 reads YSYEKL. The CDR3 contains 17 residues. With V trimmed by 1 base and J by 8 bases, 13 bases remained unmatched. CDR3 in DNA: TGCGCCAGCAGCCAAGGGACTCTTGGCGGGAGGTTCCATGAGCAGTTCTTC. As protein: CASSQGTLGGRFHEQFF.

This chain uses TRBV28 with TRBJ2-7; maybe TRBD1 (5 bases). CDR1 MDHEN and CDR2 SYDVKM come from the germline V gene. CDR3 length: 13 amino acids. Trimming removed 2 bases at V and 7 bases at J, with 12 bases between. The CDR3 here is CASSLQGLQEQYF. CDR3 in DNA: TGTGCCAGCAGTTTACAGGGCCTACAGGAGCAGTACTTC.

This sequence joins TRBV24-1 and TRBJ2-1; D perhaps matches TRBD2 (6 bases). CDR1 and CDR2 (germline): KGHDR, SFDVKD. The CDR3 is 14 amino acids. Trimming cost V 4 bases and J 3 bases, with 9 bases left between them. The CDR3 region is CATSERGRYNEQFF. The CDR3 bases are TGTGCCACCAGTGAGCGGGGCCGCTACAATGAGCAGTTCTTC.

The sample holds a few counts of this clonotype. The rearrangement joins TRBV20-1 to TRBJ2-7; possibly TRBD1 for D (5 bases). Germline values: CDR1 DFQATT, CDR2 SNEGSKA (reference sequence). Trimming shortened V by 3 bases and J by 3 bases, and 12 bases separated the two germline ends. The CDR3 consists of 13 residues. As DNA, the CDR3 is TGCAGTGCTAGGTCGCAGGGCAACTACGAGCAGTACTTC. Its translation: CSARSQGNYEQYF.